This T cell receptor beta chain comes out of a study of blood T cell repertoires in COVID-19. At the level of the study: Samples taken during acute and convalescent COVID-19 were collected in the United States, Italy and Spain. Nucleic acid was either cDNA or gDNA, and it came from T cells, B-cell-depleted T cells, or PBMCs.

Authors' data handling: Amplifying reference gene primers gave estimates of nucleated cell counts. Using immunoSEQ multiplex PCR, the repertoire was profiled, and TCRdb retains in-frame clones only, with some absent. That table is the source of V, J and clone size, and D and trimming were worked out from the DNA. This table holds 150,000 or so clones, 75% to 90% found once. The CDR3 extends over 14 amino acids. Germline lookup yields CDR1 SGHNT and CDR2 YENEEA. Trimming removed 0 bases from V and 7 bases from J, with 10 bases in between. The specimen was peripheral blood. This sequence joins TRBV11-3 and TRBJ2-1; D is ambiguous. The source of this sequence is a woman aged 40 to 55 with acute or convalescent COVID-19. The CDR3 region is CASSLDSRLNEQFF. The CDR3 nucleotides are TGTGCCAGCAGCTTAGATTCGCGGCTGAATGAGCAGTTCTTC.